This T cell receptor beta chain was observed in a study of blood T cell repertoires in COVID-19. Looking at the study overall: The samples span acute and convalescent COVID-19 from the United States, Italy and Spain. T cells, B-cell-depleted T cells, or PBMCs supplied cDNA or gDNA.

V was clipped by 3 bases and J by 6 bases; unmatched bases: 7. From germline, CDR1 is SNHLY and CDR2 FYNNEI. This CDR3 region has 15 residues. Per the original methods: By means of reference gene primer amplification, nucleated cell counts were estimated. Profiling relied on immunoSEQ multiplex PCR, and the TCRdb table lists in-frame clones only, not all of them. Clonal size and the V and J genes are those of that table, whereas D and trimming came from the DNA. The data hold about 26,000 clones, with around 89% observed a single time. This chain uses TRBV2 with TRBJ1-5, with 8 bases that match TRBD1. This receptor was taken from a man aged 65-85 years with acute or convalescent COVID-19. The sequenced sample consisted of peripheral blood. Here the CDR3 reads CASSEQAGGSQPQHF. The CDR3 nucleotides read TGTGCCAGCAGTGAGCAAGCAGGGGGCAGTCAGCCCCAGCATTTT.